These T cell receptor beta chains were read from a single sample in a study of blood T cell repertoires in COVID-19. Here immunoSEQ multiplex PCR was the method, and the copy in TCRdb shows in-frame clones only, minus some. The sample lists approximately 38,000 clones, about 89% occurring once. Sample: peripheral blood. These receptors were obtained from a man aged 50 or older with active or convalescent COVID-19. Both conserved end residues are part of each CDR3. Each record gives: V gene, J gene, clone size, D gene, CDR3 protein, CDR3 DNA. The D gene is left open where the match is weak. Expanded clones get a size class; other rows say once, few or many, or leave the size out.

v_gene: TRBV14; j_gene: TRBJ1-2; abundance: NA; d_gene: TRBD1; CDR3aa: CASSPGQNYGYTF; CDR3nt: TGTGCCAGCAGCCCGGGACAGAACTATGGCTACACCTTC
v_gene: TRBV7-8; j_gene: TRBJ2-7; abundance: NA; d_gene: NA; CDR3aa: CASSSAGSSYEQYF; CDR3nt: TGTGCCAGCAGCTCCGCGGGGTCCTCCTACGAGCAGTACTTC
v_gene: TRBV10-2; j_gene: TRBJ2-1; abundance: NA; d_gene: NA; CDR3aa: CASFRGDGYNEQFF; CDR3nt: TGCGCCAGCTTCCGAGGAGACGGCTACAATGAGCAGTTCTTC
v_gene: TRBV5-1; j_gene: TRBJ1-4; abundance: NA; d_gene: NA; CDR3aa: CASSLGTVGGNEKLFF; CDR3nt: TGCGCCAGCAGCTTGGGGACAGTTGGTGGTAATGAAAAACTGTTTTTT
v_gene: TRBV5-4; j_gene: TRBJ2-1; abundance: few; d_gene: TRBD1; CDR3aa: CASSLDRASYNEQFF; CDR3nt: TGTGCCAGCAGCTTAGACAGGGCTTCCTACAATGAGCAGTTCTTC
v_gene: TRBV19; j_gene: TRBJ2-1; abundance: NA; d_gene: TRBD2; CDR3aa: CASSPGLARYNEQFF; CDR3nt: TGTGCCAGTAGCCCGGGACTAGCGAGGTACAATGAGCAGTTCTTC
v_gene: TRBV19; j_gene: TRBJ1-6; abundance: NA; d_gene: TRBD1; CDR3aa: CASAPSGGVYNSPLHF; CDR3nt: TGTGCCAGTGCCCCTTCAGGGGGAGTGTATAATTCACCCCTCCACTTT
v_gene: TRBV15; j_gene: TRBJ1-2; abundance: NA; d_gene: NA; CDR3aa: CATSRPGDGYTF; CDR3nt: TGTGCCACCAGCAGACCGGGGGACGGCTACACCTTC
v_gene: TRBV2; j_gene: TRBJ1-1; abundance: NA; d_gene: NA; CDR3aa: CASRQRPEGYGTEAFF; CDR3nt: TGTGCCAGCAGACAAAGACCCGAGGGTTATGGGACTGAAGCTTTCTTT
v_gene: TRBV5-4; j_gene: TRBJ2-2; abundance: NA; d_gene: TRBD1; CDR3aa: CASSRTTGEAGELFF; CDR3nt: TGTGCCAGCAGTCGTACGACAGGGGAGGCCGGGGAGCTGTTTTTT
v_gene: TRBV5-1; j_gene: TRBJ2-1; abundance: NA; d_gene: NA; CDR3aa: CASSWGRARSYNEQFF; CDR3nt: TGCGCCAGCAGCTGGGGGCGGGCCCGTTCCTACAATGAGCAGTTCTTC
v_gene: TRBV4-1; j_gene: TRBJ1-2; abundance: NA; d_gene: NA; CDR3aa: CASRQAGRNYGYTF; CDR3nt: TGCGCCAGCAGACAGGCAGGGCGAAACTATGGCTACACCTTC
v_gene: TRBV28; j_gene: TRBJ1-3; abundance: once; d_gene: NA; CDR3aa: CASSPPSGVWGLGLSGNTIYF; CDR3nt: TGTGCCAGCAGTCCCCCCTCGGGGGTCTGGGGTCTGGGGCTCTCTGGAAACACCATATATTTT
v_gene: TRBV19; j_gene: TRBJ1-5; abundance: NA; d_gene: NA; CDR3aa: CASSIVQVYSNQPQHF; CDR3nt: TGTGCCAGTAGTATAGTTCAAGTCTATAGCAATCAGCCCCAGCATTTT
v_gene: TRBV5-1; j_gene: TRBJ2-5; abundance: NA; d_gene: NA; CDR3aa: CASSPGNQETQYF; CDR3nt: TGCGCCAGCAGCCCGGGAAACCAAGAGACCCAGTACTTC
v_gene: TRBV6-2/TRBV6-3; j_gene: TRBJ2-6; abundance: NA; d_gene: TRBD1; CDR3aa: CASSSLRQGVFGANVLTF; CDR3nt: TGTGCCAGCAGCTCCCTAAGACAGGGGGTATTTGGGGCCAACGTCCTGACTTTC
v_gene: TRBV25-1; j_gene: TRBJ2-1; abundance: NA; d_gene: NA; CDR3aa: CASSETGSNEQFF; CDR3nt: TGTGCCAGCAGTGAAACAGGGAGCAATGAGCAGTTCTTC